This TCR beta chain was obtained from a study of T cell changes during pregnancy in multiple sclerosis. The CDR3 totals 16 residues. The germline V gene encodes CDR1 SGHDT and CDR2 YYEEEE. Losses at the gene ends were 4 bases for V and 5 bases for J; bases not matched to a gene: 11. Sequenced by immunoSEQ multiplex PCR; TCRdb stores in-frame clones only, minus some. The sample holds 40,000 to 60,000 clones, around 90% seen once. The clonotype originates from a female donor in good health, enrolled as a control in a pregnancy study. The chain employs TRBV5-6 and TRBJ2-1; 8 bases match TRBD2. Source: peripheral blood, taken in the first trimester of pregnancy. As DNA, the CDR3 is TGTGCCAGCAGCCCGGGAGGGACTAGGGCCGACAATGAGCAGTTCTTC. Protein product: CASSPGGTRADNEQFF. Combining the CDR3 with reference TRBV5-6 and TRBJ2-1 gives the whole variable domain DAGVTQSPTHLIKTRGQQVTLRCSPKSGHDTVSWYQQALGQGPQFIFQYYEEEERQRGNFPDRFSGHQFPNYSSELNVNALLLGDSALYLCASSPGGTRADNEQFFGPGTRLTVL.